This passage covers 20 T cell receptor beta chains from one sample sequenced in a study of cytomegalovirus exposure and HLA in healthy donors. The PCR had 60 Vbeta and 13 Jbeta primers. Clones were sequenced by immunoSEQ multiplex PCR, and TCRdb holds only the in-frame ones, with some missing. This repertoire shows about 81,000 clones, about 80% found once; its top ten account for 3%. Sequencing input: PBMCs. Receptor source: a man aged 50 or older in good health and CMV-seropositive.

This clone has a single count. The V gene is TRBV11-3, the J gene TRBJ2-1; TRBD2 aligns across 8 bases. The CDR3 is made up of 16 amino acids. The V gene's germline CDR1 is SGHNT and CDR2 YENEEA. V shed 5 bases and J 6 bases; nucleotides not matched to a gene: 12. The CDR3 reads CASSPVSGGGGNEQFF. The CDR3 DNA reads TGTGCCAGCAGCCCCGTTTCGGGGGGGGGAGGCAATGAGCAGTTCTTC.

CDR3 protein: CASSFEGAADTQYF. CDR3 coding DNA: TGCGCCAGCAGCTTTGAGGGAGCGGCAGATACGCAGTATTTT. The J gene is TRBJ2-3, the V gene TRBV5-1, with D possibly being TRBD2 (5 bases). This CDR3 contains 14 residues. The ends were cut back, 2 bases at V and 4 bases at J, with 11 bases in the middle. Germline lookup yields CDR1 SGHRS and CDR2 YFSETQ.

Worth noting for this clone: At the DNA level, this CDR3 is encoded by other sequences in the same sample as well. The V and J genes are TRBV9 and TRBJ1-1; 7 bases agree with TRBD1. CDR3 length equals 14 residues. V gave up 0 bases and J gave up 4 bases; unmatched junction bases: 3. The V gene's germline CDR1 is SGDLS and CDR2 YYNGEE. Here the CDR3 DNA reads TGTGCCAGCAGCGTAGCTCCAGGGGGCACTGAAGCTTTCTTT. It translates to CASSVAPGGTEAFF.

The DNA of the CDR3 is TGTGCCAGTAGTATCCCGGGACAGGGGATTTGGCAGCCCCAGCATTTT. It codes for CASSIPGQGIWQPQHF. This chain uses TRBV19 with TRBJ1-5; 10 nucleotides align to TRBD1. Trimming at V came to 3 bases and at J to 7 bases, leaving 9 bases not matched to a gene. CDR3 size: 16 residues. Germline-derived CDR1 and CDR2 are LNHDA and SQIVND (reference sequence).

About this clone: At one boundary the junction diverges from the germline segment, which might be a read error. The chain recombines TRBV18 with TRBJ2-4; 12 bases are shared with TRBD2. Germline lookup yields CDR1 KGHSH and CDR2 LQKENI. CDR3 length equals 16 residues. CDR3: CTSSTSGSLAKNIQYF. The CDR3, as DNA: TGTACCAGCTCGACTAGCGGGAGCTTAGCCAAAAACATTCAGTACTTC.

The chain is built from TRBV5-1 and TRBJ2-1; TRBD2 might be the D (6 bases). Germline-derived CDR1 and CDR2 are SGHRS and YFSETQ. The CDR3 has 14 amino acids. Trimming pared 2 bases from V and 8 bases from J, leaving 14 bases between. The CDR3 spells CASSLLAVDYEQFF. Here the CDR3 DNA reads TGCGCCAGCAGCTTACTAGCTGTTGATTATGAGCAGTTCTTC. The whole variable domain, filled in from reference TRBV5-1 and TRBJ2-1, reads KAGVTQTPRYLIKTRGQQVTLSCSPISGHRSVSWYQQTPGQGLQFLFEYFSETQRNKGNFPGRFSGRQFSNSRSEMNVSTLELGDSALYLCASSLLAVDYEQFFGPGTRLTVL.

The CDR3 protein is CATVGQEGSYEQYF. Written as DNA, the CDR3 is TGCGCCACCGTAGGACAGGAAGGCTCCTACGAGCAGTACTTC. The chain uses TRBV10-1 and TRBJ2-7; 7 bases line up with TRBD1. The ends lost 10 bases at V and 0 bases at J; junction bases unmatched: 9. CDR1 and CDR2 (germline): WNHNN, SYGVQD (reference sequence). CDR3 size: 14 residues.

The chain uses TRBV29-1 and TRBJ1-1; 7 bases fit TRBD1. The V gene end was trimmed by 6 bases and the J gene end by 7 bases; junction bases not matched to a gene: 8. Germline V gene sequence: CDR1 SQVTM, CDR2 ANQGSEA. The CDR3 is made up of 12 amino acids. Written as DNA, the CDR3 is TGCAGCGTGGTGGGTTACAGGGGTGAAGCTTTCTTT. Translated: CSVVGYRGEAFF.

This sequence joins TRBV29-1 and TRBJ2-7, with a weak D call TRBD2 (7 bases). V was clipped by 7 bases and J by 6 bases, with 22 bases between them. The CDR3 totals 14 residues. The V gene's germline CDR1 is SQVTM and CDR2 ANQGSEA. The CDR3 spells CSAGGGQGLGEQYF. The CDR3 DNA reads as TGCAGCGCTGGGGGAGGGCAGGGGCTCGGCGAGCAGTACTTC.

The chain couples TRBV27 to TRBJ1-1; D unresolved. The CDR3 consists of 13 residues. Trimming cost V 8 bases and J 3 bases, with 13 bases left between them. Germline V CDR1 and CDR2: MNHEY, SMNVEV (reference sequence). The CDR3 bases are TGTGCCAGCCGTCGACTAGGCGACACTGAAGCTTTCTTT. Amino acids: CASRRLGDTEAFF.

The chain uses TRBV2 and TRBJ1-1, with TRBD1 matching over 9 bases. Trimming removed 5 bases from V and 1 base from J; junction bases left unmatched: 5. Germline V CDR1 and CDR2: SNHLY, FYNNEI. The CDR3 has 15 amino acids. In nucleotides, the CDR3 is TGTGCCAGCAGTACGGGACAGGGAAGGAACACTGAAGCTTTCTTT. The encoded protein is CASSTGQGRNTEAFF. Variable domain in full (rest from reference TRBV2 and TRBJ1-1): EPEVTQTPSHQVTQMGQEVILRCVPISNHLYFYWYRQILGQKVEFLVSFYNNEISEKSEIFDDQFSVERPDGSNFTLKIRSTKLEDSAMYFCASSTGQGRNTEAFFGQGTRLTVV.

The rearrangement links TRBV4-3 to TRBJ1-1, with 10 bases identical to TRBD1. J was trimmed by 4 bases and V by 4 bases; bases with no gene match: 6. This CDR3 spans 15 amino acids. In germline, CDR1 is LGHNA, CDR2 YSLEER. CDR3 region: CASSPRQGASTEAFF. The CDR3 DNA sequence: TGCGCCAGCAGCCCTAGACAGGGGGCGAGCACTGAAGCTTTCTTT.

Here the CDR3 reads CASSSNRGETQYF. For the CDR3, the DNA is TGTGCCAGCAGCAGCAACAGGGGTGAGACCCAGTACTTC. The chain recombines TRBV11-2 with TRBJ2-5; 7 bases line up with TRBD1. CDR3 length: 13 residues. After removal of 5 bases from V and 5 bases from J, the junction contained 5 bases not matched to a gene. Germline V gives CDR1 SGHAT, CDR2 FQNNGV.

The chain uses TRBV27 and TRBJ2-7; TRBD2 agrees at 9 bases. CDR3 length equals 15 residues. With V trimmed by 3 bases and J by 2 bases, 5 bases remained unmatched. CDR1 and CDR2 from the germline V gene are MNHEY and SMNVEV (reference sequence). Here the CDR3 reads CASSLETSGTYEQYF. CDR3 coding DNA: TGTGCCAGCAGTTTGGAGACTAGCGGAACCTACGAGCAGTACTTC.

This chain connects TRBV19 to TRBJ2-7; a weak D match, TRBD2 (5 bases). The V gene's germline CDR1 is LNHDA and CDR2 SQIVND (reference sequence). The CDR3 totals 15 residues. The ends were cut back, 0 bases at V and 0 bases at J, with 9 bases in the middle. Here the CDR3 DNA reads TGTGCCAGTAGTATAGATGGTGGGAGCTCCTACGAGCAGTACTTC. As protein: CASSIDGGSSYEQYF.

Comments on this clone: A junction boundary mismatches the germline segment, possibly from a read error. V usage is TRBV7-9 and J usage is TRBJ1-4; 7 nucleotides line up with TRBD1. The CDR3 sequence is 15 residues long. Germline CDR1 reads SEHNR; CDR2 reads FQNEAQ (reference sequence). Written as DNA, the CDR3 is TGTTCCAGCAGCGTTACCGGGACAGATAATGAAAAACTGTTTTTT. Translated: CSSSVTGTDNEKLFF.

This clone was picked up a small number of times. The V call is TRBV27, the J call TRBJ2-7, with 9 nucleotides matching TRBD1. V lost 3 bases to trimming and J lost 1 base; unmatched junction nucleotides: 7. The CDR3 is made up of 16 amino acids. CDR1 is MNHEY, CDR2 SMNVEV, per germline (reference sequence). CDR3 nucleotide sequence: TGTGCCAGCAGTTTTATGGGACAGGGTGTTTCCTACGAGCAGTACTTC. Translated, it gives CASSFMGQGVSYEQYF.

The chain is built from TRBV11-1 and TRBJ2-7; 7 nucleotides align to TRBD2. J lost 5 bases, V lost 1 base, and 14 bases had no gene match. The CDR3 is 17 amino acids. The germline CDR1 and CDR2 sequences are SGHAT and FQDESV (reference sequence). The CDR3 sequence is CASSLGVGGRAGHEQYF. In DNA form, the CDR3 reads TGTGCCAGCAGCTTAGGCGTTGGTGGGAGGGCCGGCCACGAGCAGTACTTC.

This clone has a single count. The V and J genes are TRBV6-5 and TRBJ2-5; 7 bases align to TRBD1. V dropped 7 bases and J dropped 5; count of bases not matched to a gene: 10. CDR3 length equals 14 residues. From germline, CDR1 is MNHEY and CDR2 SVGAGI. The CDR3 region is CASNDRQGRETQYF. Here the CDR3 DNA reads TGTGCCAGCAACGATCGACAGGGTAGGGAGACCCAGTACTTC.

The CDR3 reads CASSDGSNTEAFF. CDR3 nucleotides: TGTGCCAGCAGCGACGGGTCGAACACTGAAGCTTTCTTT. The V and J genes are TRBV9 and TRBJ1-1; no reliable D call. The CDR3 runs 13 residues. Trimming took off 3 bases at V and 1 base at J, with 7 bases between the two ends. CDR1 and CDR2 from the germline V gene are SGDLS and YYNGEE.